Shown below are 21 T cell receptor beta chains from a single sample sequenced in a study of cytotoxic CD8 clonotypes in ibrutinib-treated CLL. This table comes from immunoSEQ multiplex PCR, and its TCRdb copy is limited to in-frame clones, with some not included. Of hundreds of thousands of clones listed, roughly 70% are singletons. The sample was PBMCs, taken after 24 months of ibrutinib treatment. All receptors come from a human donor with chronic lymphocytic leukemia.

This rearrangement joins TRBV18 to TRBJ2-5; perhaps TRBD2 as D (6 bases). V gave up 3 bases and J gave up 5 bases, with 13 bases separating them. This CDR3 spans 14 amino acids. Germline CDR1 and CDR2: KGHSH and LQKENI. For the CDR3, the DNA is TGTGCCAGCTCACCCCGCGGGGCCCGGGAGACCCAGTACTTC. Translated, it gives CASSPRGARETQYF.

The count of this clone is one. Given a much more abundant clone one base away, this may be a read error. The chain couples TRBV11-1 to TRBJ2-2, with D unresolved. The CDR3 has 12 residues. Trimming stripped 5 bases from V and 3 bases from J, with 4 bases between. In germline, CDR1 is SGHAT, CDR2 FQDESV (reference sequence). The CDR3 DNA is TGTGCCAGCAGCCTACACACCGGGGAGCTGTTTTTT. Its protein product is CASSLHTGELFF. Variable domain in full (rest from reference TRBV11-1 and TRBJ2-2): EAEVAQSPRYKITEKSQAVAFWCDPISGHATLYWYRQILGQGPELLVQFQDESVVDDSQLPKDRFSAERLKGVDSTLKIQPAELGDSAMYLCASSLHTGELFFGEGSRLTVL.

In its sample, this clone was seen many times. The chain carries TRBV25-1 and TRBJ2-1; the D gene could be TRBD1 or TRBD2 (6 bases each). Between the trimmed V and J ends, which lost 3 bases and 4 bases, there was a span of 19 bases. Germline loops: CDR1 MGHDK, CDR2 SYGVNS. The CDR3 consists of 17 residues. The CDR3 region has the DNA TGTGCCAGCAGTGACCGGGGGCCCACGGAGGGGTACAATGAGCAGTTCTTC. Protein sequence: CASSDRGPTEGYNEQFF.

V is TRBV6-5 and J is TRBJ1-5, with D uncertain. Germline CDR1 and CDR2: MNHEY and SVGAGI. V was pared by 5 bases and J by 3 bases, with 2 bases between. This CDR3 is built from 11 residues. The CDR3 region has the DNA TGTGCCAGCAGTGACAATCAGCCCCAGCATTTT. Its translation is CASSDNQPQHF.

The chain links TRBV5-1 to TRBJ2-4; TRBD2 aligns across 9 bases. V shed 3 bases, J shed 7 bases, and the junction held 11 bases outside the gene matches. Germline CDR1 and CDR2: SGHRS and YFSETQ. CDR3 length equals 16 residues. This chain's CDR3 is CASSSTDRAGGNIQYF. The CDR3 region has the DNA TGCGCCAGCAGCTCCACCGACAGGGCGGGAGGGAACATTCAGTACTTC.

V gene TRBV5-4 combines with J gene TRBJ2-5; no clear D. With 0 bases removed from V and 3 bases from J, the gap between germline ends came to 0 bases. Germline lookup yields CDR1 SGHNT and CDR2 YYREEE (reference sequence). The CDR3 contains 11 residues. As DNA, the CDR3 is TGTGCCAGCAGCTTGGAAGAGACCCAGTACTTC. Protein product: CASSLEETQYF.

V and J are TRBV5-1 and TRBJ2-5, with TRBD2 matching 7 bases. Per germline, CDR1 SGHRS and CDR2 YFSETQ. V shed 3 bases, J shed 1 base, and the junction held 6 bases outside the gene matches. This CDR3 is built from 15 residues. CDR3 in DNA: TGCGCCAGCAGCTCTACTCTAGCGGTCCAAGAGACCCAGTACTTC. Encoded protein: CASSSTLAVQETQYF.

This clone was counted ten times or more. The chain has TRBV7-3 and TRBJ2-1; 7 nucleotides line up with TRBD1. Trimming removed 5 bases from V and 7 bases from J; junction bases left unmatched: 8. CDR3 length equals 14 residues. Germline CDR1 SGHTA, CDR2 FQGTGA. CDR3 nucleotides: TGTGCCAGCAGCCTGGGACAGTCGGAGAATGAGCAGTTCTTC. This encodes CASSLGQSENEQFF.

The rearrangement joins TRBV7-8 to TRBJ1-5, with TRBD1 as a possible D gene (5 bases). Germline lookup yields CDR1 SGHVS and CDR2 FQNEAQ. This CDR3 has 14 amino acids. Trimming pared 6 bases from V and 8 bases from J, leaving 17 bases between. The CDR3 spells CASSSRGWGKPQHF. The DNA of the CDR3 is TGTGCCAGCAGTTCGAGAGGGTGGGGCAAGCCCCAGCATTTT.

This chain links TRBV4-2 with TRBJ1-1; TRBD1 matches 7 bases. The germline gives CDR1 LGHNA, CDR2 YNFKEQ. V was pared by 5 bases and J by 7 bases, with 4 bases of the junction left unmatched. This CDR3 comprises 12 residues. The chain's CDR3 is CASSRGDSEAFF. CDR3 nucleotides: TGTGCCAGCAGCAGGGGGGACAGTGAAGCTTTCTTT.

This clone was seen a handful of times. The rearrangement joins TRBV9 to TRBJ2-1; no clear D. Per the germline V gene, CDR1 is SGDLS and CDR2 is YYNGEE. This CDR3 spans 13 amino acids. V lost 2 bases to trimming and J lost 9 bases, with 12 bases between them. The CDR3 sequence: CASSVSLSPEQFF. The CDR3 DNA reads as TGTGCCAGCAGCGTTTCCCTCAGTCCTGAGCAGTTCTTC.

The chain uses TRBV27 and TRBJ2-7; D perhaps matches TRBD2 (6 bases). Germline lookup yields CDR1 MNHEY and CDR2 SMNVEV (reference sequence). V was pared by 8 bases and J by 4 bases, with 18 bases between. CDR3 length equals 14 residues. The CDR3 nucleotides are TGTGCCAGCGCGGTCGAGGGAGGAAGGTACGAGCAGTACTTC. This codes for CASAVEGGRYEQYF.

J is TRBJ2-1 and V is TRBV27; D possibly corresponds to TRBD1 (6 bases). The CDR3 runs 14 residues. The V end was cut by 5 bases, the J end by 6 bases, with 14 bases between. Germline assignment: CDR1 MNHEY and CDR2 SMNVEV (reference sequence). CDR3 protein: CASSQGRGANEQFF. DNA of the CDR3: TGTGCCAGCAGTCAGGGGAGAGGGGCCAATGAGCAGTTCTTC.

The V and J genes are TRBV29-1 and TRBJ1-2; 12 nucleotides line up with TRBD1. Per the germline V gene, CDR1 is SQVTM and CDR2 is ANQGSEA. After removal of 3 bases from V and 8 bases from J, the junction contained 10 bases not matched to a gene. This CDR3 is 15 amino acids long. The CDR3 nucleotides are TGCAGCGTTGATAGGGGGGACAGGGGGCTGCCGGGCTACACCTTC. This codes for CSVDRGDRGLPGYTF. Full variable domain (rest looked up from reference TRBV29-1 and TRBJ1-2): SAVISQKPSRDICQRGTSLTIQCQVDSQVTMMFWYRQQPGQSLTLIATANQGSEATYESGFVIDKFPISRPNLTFSTLTVSNMSPEDSSIYLCSVDRGDRGLPGYTFGSGTRLTVV.

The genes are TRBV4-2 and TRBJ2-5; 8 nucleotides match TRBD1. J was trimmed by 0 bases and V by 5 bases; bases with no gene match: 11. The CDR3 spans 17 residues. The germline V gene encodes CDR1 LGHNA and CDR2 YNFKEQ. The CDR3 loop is CASSGGGQGPYQETQYF. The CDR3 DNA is TGTGCCAGCAGCGGAGGAGGACAGGGACCTTACCAAGAGACCCAGTACTTC.

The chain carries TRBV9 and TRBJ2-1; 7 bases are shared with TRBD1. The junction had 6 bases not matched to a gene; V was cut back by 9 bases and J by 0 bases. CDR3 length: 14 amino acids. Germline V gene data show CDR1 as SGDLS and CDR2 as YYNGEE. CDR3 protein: CATARDSSYNEQFF. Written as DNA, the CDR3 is TGTGCCACCGCCCGGGACAGCTCCTACAATGAGCAGTTCTTC.

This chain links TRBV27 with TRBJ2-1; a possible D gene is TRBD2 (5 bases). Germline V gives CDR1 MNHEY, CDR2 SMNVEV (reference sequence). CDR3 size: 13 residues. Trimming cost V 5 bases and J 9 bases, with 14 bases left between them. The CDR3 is CASSRPPSTEQFF. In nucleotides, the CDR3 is TGTGCCAGCAGTAGGCCCCCTAGCACTGAGCAGTTCTTC.

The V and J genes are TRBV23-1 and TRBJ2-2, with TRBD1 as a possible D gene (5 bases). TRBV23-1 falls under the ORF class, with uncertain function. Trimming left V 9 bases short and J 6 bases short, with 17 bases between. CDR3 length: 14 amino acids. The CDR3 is CASNFAGNAGELFF. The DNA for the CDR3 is TGCGCCAGTAATTTTGCAGGGAATGCCGGGGAGCTGTTTTTT.

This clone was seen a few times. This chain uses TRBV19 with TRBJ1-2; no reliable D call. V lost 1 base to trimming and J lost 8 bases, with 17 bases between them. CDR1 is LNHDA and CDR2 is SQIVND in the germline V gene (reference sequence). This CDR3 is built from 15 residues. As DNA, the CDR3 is TGTGCCAGTAGTATAGTTGGTGCGGCGGGAGTAGGCTACACCTTC. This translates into CASSIVGAAGVGYTF. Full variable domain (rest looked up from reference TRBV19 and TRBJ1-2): DGGITQSPKYLFRKEGQNVTLSCEQNLNHDAMYWYRQDPGQGLRLIYYSQIVNDFQKGDIAEGYSVSREKKESFPLTVTSAQKNPTAFYLCASSIVGAAGVGYTFGSGTRLTVV.

The CDR3, as DNA: TGTGCCAGCAGGCACAGGGGAGGGGGATACGAGCAGTACTTC. It yields the protein CASRHRGGGYEQYF. This chain joins TRBV6-5 and TRBJ2-7; D tentatively reads TRBD1 or TRBD2 (7 bases each). The CDR3 runs 14 residues. Looked up from germline, CDR1 is MNHEY and CDR2 is SVGAGI. The V end lost 6 bases, the J end lost 4 bases, and 16 bases lay between the germline ends.

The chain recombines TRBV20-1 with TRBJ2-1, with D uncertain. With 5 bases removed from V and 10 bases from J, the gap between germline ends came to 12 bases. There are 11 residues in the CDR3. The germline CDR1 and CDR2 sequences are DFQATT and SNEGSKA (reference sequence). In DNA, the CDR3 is TGCAGTGCTGGCCCACGGCGGGAGCAGTTCTTC. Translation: CSAGPRREQFF.